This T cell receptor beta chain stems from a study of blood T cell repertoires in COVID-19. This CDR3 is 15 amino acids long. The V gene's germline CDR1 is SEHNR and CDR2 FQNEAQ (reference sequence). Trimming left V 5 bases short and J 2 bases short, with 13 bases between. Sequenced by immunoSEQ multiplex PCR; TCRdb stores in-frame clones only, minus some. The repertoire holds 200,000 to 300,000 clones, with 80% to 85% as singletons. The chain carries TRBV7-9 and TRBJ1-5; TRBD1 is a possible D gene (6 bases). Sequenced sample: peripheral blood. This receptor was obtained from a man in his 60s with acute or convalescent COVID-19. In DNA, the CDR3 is TGTGCCAGCAGCACAGGGACCGGAGGCAATCAGCCCCAGCATTTT. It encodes CASSTGTGGNQPQHF.